This T cell receptor (beta chain) originates from a study of blood T cells in healthy people across ages. General study points: Measured against age, TCR beta diversity per million T cells decreased in a roughly linear manner. When set beside aged donors, long-lived donors presented more naive CD4+ cells and higher diversity.

The germline gives CDR1 MNHEY, CDR2 SVGEGT. Trimming removed 2 bases from V and 5 bases from J, with 7 bases in between. The CDR3 is 13 amino acids. Each sample gave at least 7 million isolated PBMCs. This clonotype was seen a few times. What it binds is not known. The use of a sample-barcoded 5' primer and a J-beta primer mix characterized a second PCR of roughly 7 to 12 cycles. Each CDR3 protein is one row after TCRdb ran MiXCR on the 5' RACE reads. The data contain 1.5 million to 2 million distinct CDR3 sequences, 28% of them singletons. The J gene is TRBJ2-1, the V gene TRBV6-2 or TRBV6-3; D perhaps matches TRBD2 (5 bases). Specimen: blood. The receptor was derived from a woman aged 25 to 39 in good health. In DNA form, the CDR3 reads TGTGCCAGCAGTTACAGACTACACAATGAGCAGTTCTTC. The encoded protein is CASSYRLHNEQFF.